This TCR beta chain was identified during a study of T cells in women clearing cervical HPV infection. About the study: Controls' single incident HPV16 infection cleared within 12 months without precancer. Case blood drawn at lesion detection; control blood after infection cleared.

Assay: immunoSEQ multiplex PCR; the TCRdb copy retains only in-frame clones and omits some. The sample is made up of 30,000 to 40,000 clones, and the top ten hold approximately 1.5% of it. Turning to this clone: No antigen is known for it. The read falls 3 residues short of the CDR3 end, and the missing part is taken from the germline J gene.

Findings and caveats of the study: It is unknown whether associations predate infection; no effector/memory or HPV-specific sorting.

The CDR3 contains 14 residues. V lost 2 bases and J lost 0, with 7 bases in between. Germline V gene data show CDR1 as LNHDA and CDR2 as SQIVND (reference sequence). Source material: blood buffy coat. The receptor comes from a woman between 18 and 70 years old with a cervical HPV16 infection that either progressed to CIN3+ or cleared (not recorded which). The chain has TRBV19 and TRBJ1-1, with D hard to call. The CDR3 bases that were read are TGTGCCAGTAGTATAAACTCTATGAACACTGAA. Residues: CASSINSMNTE. The full CDR3 sequence reads CASSINSMNTEAFF.